This TCR beta chain was identified in a study of cytomegalovirus exposure and HLA in healthy donors (dated by TCRdb to 2015 to 2018). Regarding the complete study: An earlier analysis of several hundred of the donors reported 276 Gb of sequence data and around 120 million unique TCR beta sequences obtained from about 179 million T cells. Genome-wide SNP genotypes for about three fifths of the roughly 670 donors were used in a later genetic analysis, which treated that subset as a discovery cohort. Of the 300 to 400 genotyped donors, roughly 80% fell in the genetic ancestry cluster associated with self-reported Caucasian donors. Among roughly 400 genotyped donors of the cohort, an average of about 240,000 unique TCR beta nucleotide sequences was sequenced per donor, of which 15% to 20% were non-productive. In an earlier analysis of about 590 of the donors, high-throughput TCR beta sequencing was used to judge whether each TCR beta V gene segment behaved as functional or pseudogenic. A handful of DR-DQ haplotypes were handled as single units for association and clustering because linkage in the cohort was strong. Typing coverage varied by locus: roughly 620-640 donors for A, B, C, DRB1 and DQB1; approximately 560 for DQA1; 600 to 610 for DPA1; around 490 for DPB1. Both class I and class II loci were covered by HLA typing, at four-digit resolution. Rather than using new phenotypic data, the later analysis identified candidate immune exposures from TCR beta sequences and from how often those sequences occurred across donors. The study combined high-throughput TCR immunosequencing, statistical association of individual TCRs with disease status, and machine learning to predict cytomegalovirus infection status. In addition to the first cohort of 666 subjects, a separate validation cohort of 130 or so different subjects was used. Every discovery cohort repertoire had been produced on one sequencing platform. Donor age, sex, ethnicity and CMV serostatus were collected together with the repertoire data. A later analysis re-analyzed previously published TCR beta repertoires from 650 to 800 donors and added high-resolution HLA genotyping to study TCR occurrence patterns. An early release that covered some 640 HLA-typed donors contained approximately 300 gigabases of sequencing data and 85 million to 100 million unique TCR sequences. The study used immunosequencing to profile the T cell repertoires of hundreds of subjects and linked those repertoires to cytomegalovirus serostatus. The study aimed to test whether cataloging public T cell receptors could reveal signatures of past pathogen exposure. Results and caveats for the whole study, not just this receptor: This cohort had only TCR beta chains sequenced, and the lack of alpha or paired-chain data limited which features could be detected. The authors suggested that the approach could potentially be generalized to other disease states and immunological phenotypes. The classifier was reported to diagnose cytomegalovirus status with high specificity and sensitivity in both the original cohort and the validation cohort. Correlated functional status among segregating V segments might reflect linkage disequilibrium, but an unknown experimental factor could not be ruled out. In the study, 150 to 200 TCR beta chains were listed as associated with cytomegalovirus. In a later analysis, most CMV-associated TCR beta chains were found to appear HLA-restricted, with HLA associations seemingly driven largely by CMV exposure. A later analysis found that HLA-associated TCR beta chains were more clonally expanded and had lower generation probabilities than equally common non-associated chains. According to a later genetic analysis, donors in an Asian-associated ancestry cluster had fewer N-insertions in productive TCRs than the approximately 670-donor mean. When HLA alleles, especially DR and DQ, strongly co-occurred, attributing TCR associations to individual alleles was difficult. In a later analysis, 16,951 TCR beta sequences were associated with specific HLA alleles at a false discovery rate of 0.05. Because HLA typing was unavailable for some donors at each locus, only the typed subset was used in association tests. In a later analysis, several top co-occurrence clusters were reported to appear linked to parvovirus B19, influenza, CMV and Epstein-Barr virus. The sequencing pipeline was judged likely to have produced a cluster of highly shared sequence variants as a technical artifact. A further reported finding was that TCR beta sequences accurately predicted the HLA-A and HLA-B alleles for most subjects in the first cohort. Presence/absence analyses assumed roughly uniform sequencing depth across donors, an assumption that may not hold. In a later genetic analysis, a missense DCLRE1C variant was associated with V-gene and J-gene trimming of TCR beta chains, and the association was replicated in an independent cohort. In vitro tests confirmed that three of the cytomegalovirus-associated TCR beta chains recognize cytomegalovirus antigens. Approximately 16 rarely observed V segments, including chromosome 9 orphons, were excluded from the earlier analysis of several hundred of the donors because counts were too low. Most TCR sequences were observed very rarely across donors, whereas some public TCRs were present in many individuals. CMV serostatus was the only immune exposure information available for the cohort. In an earlier analysis of some 500 of the donors, most TCR beta V segments appeared in productive rearrangements about 87% or about 30% of the time, broadly matching IMGT annotations. Some IMGT-functional V segments, including TRBV6-2 and TRBV6-3, could not be told apart with the 87-base-pair reads, so those segments were excluded. In a later analysis, the rate of TCR association differed among HLA loci, with DRB1 alleles having the most associated TCRs and HLA-C alleles having the fewest.

Sequences ENHRY (CDR1) and SYGVKD (CDR2) are obtained from the germline V gene. Trimmed from V: 11 bases; trimmed from J: 6 bases; junction bases lacking a gene match: 13. The CDR3 covers 14 residues, taking in both the cysteine and the phenylalanine. The read is trimmed to its CDR3 DNA, 42 bases read in frame from base 1. On this clone itself: This receptor's antigen is unknown. Base qualities are not at hand, and no much larger clone is one base apart.

Library preparation employed the immunoSEQ multiplex PCR assay. The multiplex PCR relied on a mix of 60 forward primers for TCR Vbeta segments and 13 reverse primers for TCR Jbeta segments. The CDR3 region of rearranged TCR beta genes was amplified from genomic DNA with a multiplex PCR assay. Amplified TCR beta libraries were sequenced as 87-base-pair reads on the Illumina HiSeq System. Per the original workflow: A later analysis tallied 70 million to 100 million unique TCR beta chains across the 550 to 850 repertoires, and roughly 11 million of those chains were shared by two or more donors. To remove PCR and sequencing errors, raw reads were error-corrected and collapsed into unique sequences using a nearest-neighbor algorithm that merged closely related sequences. To assign V, D and J gene segments, CDR3 sequences were aligned to IMGT reference sequences. For a sequence to be retained, at least a six-nucleotide match to both a V gene segment and a J gene segment was required. A rearrangement was called productive if the CDR3 had no stop codons and remained in frame with V and J, and every other rearrangement was called non-productive. Following IMGT convention, CDR3 was defined as the stretch from the second conserved V-encoded cysteine to the conserved J-encoded phenylalanine. In an earlier analysis of just under 600 of the donors, sequences lacking an unambiguous match to a single V gene segment were excluded. In an earlier analysis of several hundred of the donors, a V segment was called functional when productive rearrangements were above 56.7%, and segregating when the standard deviation between donors exceeded 5%. To diagnose cytomegalovirus status from the catalog of TCR beta chain sequences, a statistical classification framework was built. V and J gene assignment, in a later analysis, came from comparing TCR nucleotide sequences with IMGT/GENE-DB human TR gene sequences. In a later analysis, CDR3 sequences and most-parsimonious VDJ recombination scenarios were assigned using the TCRdist pipeline. A later analysis defined each TCR beta chain by its CDR3 amino acid sequence plus V-gene family, and excluded reads lacking a unique V-gene family. As a way to deal with suspected cross-contamination and a sequencing artifact, a later analysis dropped approximately 590 nucleotide sequences that were highly shared and had low generation probability. For each public chain, a later analysis derived a clonal expansion index from normalized ranks of inferred template counts within each repertoire. In a later analysis, generation probabilities were computed with a VDJ recombination model fitted to out-of-frame rearrangements, and the resulting probabilities were checked against IGoR. Hypergeometric tests were used in a later analysis to score TCR-TCR, TCR-HLA and TCR-CMV co-occurrence, with a repertoire-size bias correction applied to the TCR pairs. In a later analysis, false discovery rates were estimated by permuting HLA or CMV assignments 20 times. In a later analysis, co-occurring TCRs were grouped with DBSCAN, and TCRdist sequence similarity was added when clustering was performed within HLA-allele-positive subsets. Repertoires with fewer than 30,000 or more than 120,000 public chains, plus five repertoires with anomalous nucleotide sharing, were excluded from co-occurrence clustering. Drawn from immuneACCESS, this table holds only the in-frame rearrangements with V and J called that TCRdb kept. Clones are partly lost; checked studies trace under half to an unresolved V gene and leave the rest unexplained. That table furnishes V, J and clone size, whereas the DNA furnished D and trimming. The sample profile shows some 200,000 clones; roughly 87% of them were found once. The ten largest clones capture about 0.24% of the sample.

The cohort was made up of approximately 670 healthy bone marrow donors. All cohort members were sampled while nominally healthy, although unrecorded immune exposures were likely present. The donor tested CMV seronegative and was one of the 352 seronegative cohort members. Every donor gave a peripheral blood sample, and the peripheral blood mononuclear cells from that sample were used for TCR beta sequencing. The Qiagen DNeasy Blood Extraction Kit was used to extract genomic DNA from the blood cell samples. Sequenced material: PBMCs. This clonotype originated in a girl under three years old in good health and CMV-seronegative. The sequence is built from TRBV10-3 and TRBJ2-3; 8 of the junction bases match TRBD2. The CDR3 region reads CAASGPGGLDTQYF. The DNA sequence follows: TGTGCCGCCAGTGGTCCGGGGGGGCTCGATACGCAGTATTTT.